A selection of T cell receptor beta chains follows, all from one sample in a study of naive and memory T cell subsets. MiXCR, run by TCRdb on the UMI-ligation and nested PCR reads, gives a single entry per CDR3 protein. The sample records over 130,000 distinct CDR3 sequences, around 21% being singletons. Sequencing input: naive CD8+ T cells from blood. The origin of the receptors is a human donor in good health. Each CDR3 is given with its conserved first and last residue. The D gene is left open where the match is weak. Not every row has a clone size; where given, it reads once, few, many or a size class.

V	J	size	D	DNA	CDR3
TRBV7-2	TRBJ2-7	few	TRBD2	TGTGCCAGCAGCTTATCGAGCGGGAGGGCCCCGCCCTACGAGCAGTACTTC	CASSLSSGRAPPYEQYF
TRBV28	TRBJ2-6	many	.	TGTGCCAGCAGTTTAGCGGGGAACTCTGGGGCCAACGTCCTGACTTTC	CASSLAGNSGANVLTF
TRBV12-3/TRBV12-4	TRBJ2-7	.	.	TGTGCCAGCAGTCCCGAGGGCGGATTTGACGAGCAGTACTTC	CASSPEGGFDEQYF
TRBV7-6	TRBJ2-7	.	TRBD1	TGTGCCAGCAGCTTACGCGACAGGGGGCTAAACGAGCAGTACTTC	CASSLRDRGLNEQYF
TRBV11-2	TRBJ2-5	few	TRBD2	TGTGCCAGCAGCCCAGCGGGACAAGAGACCCAGTACTTC	CASSPAGQETQYF
TRBV7-6	TRBJ1-1	many	TRBD1	TGTGCCAGCAGCCCCGGGACAGGGGGGAACACTGAAGCTTTCTTT	CASSPGTGGNTEAFF
TRBV5-1	TRBJ2-5	.	.	TGCGCCAGCAGCTTGGGGGCGTACCAAGAGACCCAGTACTTC	CASSLGAYQETQYF
TRBV29-1	TRBJ1-2	.	.	TGCAGCGTTGGGGACACCTATGGCTACACCTTC	CSVGDTYGYTF
TRBV12-5	TRBJ1-1	.	TRBD1	TGTGCTAGTGGTTTGCGAAGAACGGGGACAGGGGGGGTCGCTGAAGCTTTCTTT	CASGLRRTGTGGVAEAFF
TRBV28	TRBJ1-1	few	.	TGTGCCAGCAGTTCCACAGGGACGGTACGTGCTTTCTTT	CASSSTGTVRAFF
TRBV4-1	TRBJ2-1	few	TRBD1	TGCGCCAGCAGCCACAAGGAGGACAGGGTGACAGACTCCTACAATGAGCAGTTCTTC	CASSHKEDRVTDSYNEQFF
TRBV5-4	TRBJ1-1	.	TRBD1	TGTGCCAGCAGCTTGAAGGACAGGGGCCGGGAAGGCACTGAAGCTTTCTTT	CASSLKDRGREGTEAFF
TRBV28	TRBJ1-5	few	.	TGTGCCAGCAGACGCCCGACAGAAGAAGGCAATCAGCCCCAGCATTTT	CASRRPTEEGNQPQHF
TRBV6-6	TRBJ1-3	few	.	TGTGCCAGCAGTTATCTCGACACCATATATTTT	CASSYLDTIYF
TRBV24-1	TRBJ2-5	few	.	TGTGCCACCAGTGATTGGGGGGAGGAGACCCAGTACTTC	CATSDWGEETQYF
TRBV6-5	TRBJ1-5	.	TRBD1	TGTGCCAGCAGTTACTCGCAGACAGGGGCGACGGCCCAGCATTTT	CASSYSQTGATAQHF
TRBV7-9	TRBJ2-5	many	.	TGTGCCAGCAGCTCGGAGGTCGAAGAGACCCAGTACTTC	CASSSEVEETQYF
TRBV6-5	TRBJ1-1	few	.	TGTGCCAGCAGTTACGGGGCCTCGGGGGCCACTGAAGCTTTCTTT	CASSYGASGATEAFF
TRBV5-1	TRBJ2-1	.	TRBD1	TGCGCCAGCTTGCCAGGGACAGGGACTCTTGAGCAGTTCTTC	CASLPGTGTLEQFF
TRBV9	TRBJ2-1	.	TRBD2	TGTGCCAGCAGCGGTGCCGGGACAGGACCACTAGCGGGAGGCTACAATGAGCAGTTCTTC	CASSGAGTGPLAGGYNEQFF
TRBV30	TRBJ2-3	.	TRBD2	TGTGCCTGGAGTGTAGGGCTAGCGGGTGATACGCAGTATTTT	CAWSVGLAGDTQYF
TRBV4-1	TRBJ2-1	.	.	TGCGCCAGCAGCCTAACCTTCGACGGTCACAATGAGCAGTTCTTC	CASSLTFDGHNEQFF
TRBV27	TRBJ1-5	.	.	TGTGCCAGCAGTTTACTAGGGAGTCGCAATCAGCCCCAGCATTTT	CASSLLGSRNQPQHF
TRBV6-2/TRBV6-3	TRBJ2-1	.	.	TGTGCCAGCCGGCCCCACAGGGAATACAATGAGCAGTTCTTC	CASRPHREYNEQFF
TRBV29-1	TRBJ2-7	.	TRBD2	TGCAGCGTTGAGAGGTCGGCCGTCGCCGGGACTAGCCGCAACGAGCGGTACTTC	CSVERSAVAGTSRNERYF
TRBV5-5	TRBJ1-2	.	.	TGTGCCAGCACCCCGGATGCAGGGAACTATGGCTACACCTTC	CASTPDAGNYGYTF
TRBV20-1	TRBJ2-7	.	.	TGCAGTGCTCCCGGGACACCTCACTACGAGCAGTACTTC	CSAPGTPHYEQYF
TRBV18	TRBJ2-6	many	.	TGTGCCAGCTCACCTCCCGGGCCCCACTCCGGGGCCAACGTCCTGACTTTC	CASSPPGPHSGANVLTF
TRBV29-1	TRBJ2-1	few	TRBD2	TGCAGCGTTGTGTTGCTAGCGGACAATGAGCAGTTCTTC	CSVVLLADNEQFF
TRBV9	TRBJ1-1	.	.	TGTGCCAGCAGCGCATCTCCACAGGGAACCGAAGCTTTCTTT	CASSASPQGTEAFF
TRBV28	TRBJ2-5	.	.	TGTGCCAGCAGTTTGTACGATAGCCCCCAAGAGACCCAGTACTTC	CASSLYDSPQETQYF
TRBV9	TRBJ1-1	few	.	TGTGCCAGCAGCTCGGGATCCATGAACACTGAAGCTTTCTTT	CASSSGSMNTEAFF
TRBV5-1	TRBJ1-2	.	.	TGCGCCAGCAGCCCGACCGGGCCACGGACATATGGCTACACCTTC	CASSPTGPRTYGYTF
TRBV4-1	TRBJ1-3	few	.	TGCGCCAGCAGCCAAGAAGAGGCTTACTCTGGAAACACCATATATTTT	CASSQEEAYSGNTIYF
TRBV2	TRBJ2-1	few	TRBD2	TGTGCCAGCAATGGCCTAGCGGGAGGGCCGGGGGGAAATGAGCAGTTCTTC	CASNGLAGGPGGNEQFF
TRBV6-5	TRBJ1-2	few	.	TGTGCCAGCAGTTACCAAGTAGACTATGGCTACACCTTC	CASSYQVDYGYTF
TRBV28	TRBJ2-7	.	TRBD1	TGTGCCAGCAGTCCCGGGACAGGGTTTGGCTACGAGCAGTACTTC	CASSPGTGFGYEQYF